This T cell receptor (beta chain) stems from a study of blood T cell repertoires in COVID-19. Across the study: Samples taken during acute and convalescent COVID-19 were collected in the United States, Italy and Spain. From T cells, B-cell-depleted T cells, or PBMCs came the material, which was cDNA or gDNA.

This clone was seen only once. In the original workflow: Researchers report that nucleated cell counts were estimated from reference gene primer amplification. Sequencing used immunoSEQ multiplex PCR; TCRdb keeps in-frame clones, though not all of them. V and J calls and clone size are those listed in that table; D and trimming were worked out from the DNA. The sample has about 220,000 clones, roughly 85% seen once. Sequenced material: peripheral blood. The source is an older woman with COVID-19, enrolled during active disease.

CDR3 in amino acids: CASSLLGVGELFF. The CDR3, as DNA: TGCGCCAGCAGCTTGTTGGGCGTCGGGGAGCTGTTTTTT. The gene calls are TRBV5-1 and TRBJ2-2; no reliable D call. CDR1 and CDR2 (germline): SGHRS, YFSETQ. V was shortened by 1 base and J by 7 bases, with 8 bases between the two germline ends. This CDR3 has 13 residues.